This T cell receptor beta chain was sequenced in a study of cytomegalovirus exposure and HLA in healthy donors. General study results and limits: It was reported that the classifier diagnosed cytomegalovirus status with high specificity and sensitivity in both the original and validation cohorts. Rarity marked most TCR sequences, yet some public TCRs occurred in many donors.

As concerns this clone: Its antigen is not identified.

The CDR3 has 16 residues. Germline values: CDR1 SGDLS, CDR2 YYNGEE. V gave up 4 bases and J gave up 8 bases; unmatched junction bases: 14. In the PCR, 60 Vbeta and 13 Jbeta primers were used. Per the study methods: A later analysis counted 65 million to 90 million unique TCR beta chains, 9.5 million to 13 million shared. The data were produced by immunoSEQ multiplex PCR, yet TCRdb's version contains in-frame clones alone and is incomplete. D and trimming were read from the DNA, whereas the V and J calls and clone size are those reported in that table. This sample has 160,000 or so clones, with approximately 83% found just once.

This TCR came from a woman between 18 and 29 years old in good health and CMV-seronegative. The gene calls are TRBV9 and TRBJ1-4, with TRBD1 identical over 7 bases. Input material: PBMCs. The CDR3 DNA sequence: TGTGCCAGCAGCTCAGCCGGGACAGCCTTGGGCGAAAAACTGTTTTTT. It specifies CASSSAGTALGEKLFF. The full variable domain, completed using reference TRBV9 and TRBJ1-4, is DSGVTQTPKHLITATGQRVTLRCSPRSGDLSVYWYQQSLDQGLQFLIQYYNGEERAKGNILERFSAQQFPDLHSELNLSSLELGDSALYFCASSSAGTALGEKLFFGSGTQLSVL.